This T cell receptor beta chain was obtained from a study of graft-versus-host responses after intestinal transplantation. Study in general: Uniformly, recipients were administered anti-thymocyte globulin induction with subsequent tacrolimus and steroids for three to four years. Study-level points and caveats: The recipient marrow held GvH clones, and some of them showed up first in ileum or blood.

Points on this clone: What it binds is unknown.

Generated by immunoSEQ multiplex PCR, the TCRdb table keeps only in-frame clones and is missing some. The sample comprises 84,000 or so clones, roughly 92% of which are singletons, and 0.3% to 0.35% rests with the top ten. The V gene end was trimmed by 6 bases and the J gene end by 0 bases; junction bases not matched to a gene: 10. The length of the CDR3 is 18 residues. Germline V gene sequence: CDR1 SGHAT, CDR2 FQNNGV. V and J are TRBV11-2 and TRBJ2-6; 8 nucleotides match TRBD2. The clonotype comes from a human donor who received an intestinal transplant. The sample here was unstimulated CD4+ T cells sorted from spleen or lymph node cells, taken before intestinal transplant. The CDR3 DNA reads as TGTGCCAGCAGATTAAGAGTAGCGGGATTCTCTGGGGCCAACGTCCTGACTTTC. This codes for CASRLRVAGFSGANVLTF.